Given below is one T cell receptor (beta chain) in context. This clone was seen just once. Its binding antigen is unknown. No qualities accompany the bases; no much larger clone lies one base away. The record originates from a study of blood T cell repertoires in COVID-19 (dated by TCRdb to 2018 to 2020). Describing the broader study: Collaborator samples came from the United States, Italy and Spain and covered acute and convalescent phases of COVID-19. The prospective study material was composed of cDNA or gDNA derived from T cells, B-cell-depleted T cells, or PBMCs. The dataset comprised deeply sampled blood TCRbeta repertoires from subjects exposed to, actively infected with, or recovered from COVID-19. A freely available public database, intended as a resource for researchers studying the immune response to SARS-CoV-2, is where the repertoires were released. Samples came from the ongoing ImmuneRACE study (first 160 participants) plus 1,254 subjects from 6 global collaborators. Nearly every sample came with metadata listing a de-identified subject ID, COVID-19 status, age in years and sex. HLA class I and class II types, where available, came from metadata supplied by the sample provider rather than from assay-based typing. What the research found in general, with its limitations: The amount of clinical and demographic metadata varied by source and participant and was provided uncurated.

TCRbeta CDR3 regions were amplified from genomic DNA by means of the immunoSEQ Assay, a bias-controlled multiplex PCR. In the source study's methods: The number of nucleated cells in each sample was estimated by amplification of reference gene primers within the assay. To quantify the absolute abundance of each unique TCRbeta CDR3 rearrangement, sequence reads were collapsed and filtered. For each sample, productive Simpson clonality was calculated as the square root of Simpson's diversity index over productive rearrangements. TCRdb took over this immuneACCESS table, retaining in-frame rearrangements with V and J assigned. Such tables are incomplete; in checked studies, under half of the missing clones stem from an unresolved V gene, and the remainder is unexplained. The DNA was the basis for D and trimming; V, J and clone size are from that table. The sample table records 110,000 or so clones; around 85% of these occur just once. The ten largest clonotypes hold about 13% of the sample.

Trimming at the junction amounts to 6 bases on V and 4 bases on J, and the germline ends lie 13 bases apart. From its cysteine to its phenylalanine, the CDR3 spans 14 amino acids. CDR3 DNA only is kept here, 42 bases in frame from base 1. Sequences MNHEY (CDR1) and SVGAGI (CDR2) are obtained from the germline V gene. The collaborating institutions used their own protocols to collect whole blood in K2EDTA tubes. Collaborator samples were shipped for TCRbeta analysis as frozen whole blood, isolated PBMCs, or DNA extracted from either sample type. The sequence derives from a human donor in a cohort sampled during active COVID-19. Material for sequencing was peripheral blood. The chain employs TRBV6-5 and TRBJ2-1; D gene: possibly TRBD1, on 5 matching bases. The DNA sequence is TGTGCCAGCAGCCAACAGGCCGGATACAATGAGCAGTTCTTC. It codes for CASSQQAGYNEQFF.